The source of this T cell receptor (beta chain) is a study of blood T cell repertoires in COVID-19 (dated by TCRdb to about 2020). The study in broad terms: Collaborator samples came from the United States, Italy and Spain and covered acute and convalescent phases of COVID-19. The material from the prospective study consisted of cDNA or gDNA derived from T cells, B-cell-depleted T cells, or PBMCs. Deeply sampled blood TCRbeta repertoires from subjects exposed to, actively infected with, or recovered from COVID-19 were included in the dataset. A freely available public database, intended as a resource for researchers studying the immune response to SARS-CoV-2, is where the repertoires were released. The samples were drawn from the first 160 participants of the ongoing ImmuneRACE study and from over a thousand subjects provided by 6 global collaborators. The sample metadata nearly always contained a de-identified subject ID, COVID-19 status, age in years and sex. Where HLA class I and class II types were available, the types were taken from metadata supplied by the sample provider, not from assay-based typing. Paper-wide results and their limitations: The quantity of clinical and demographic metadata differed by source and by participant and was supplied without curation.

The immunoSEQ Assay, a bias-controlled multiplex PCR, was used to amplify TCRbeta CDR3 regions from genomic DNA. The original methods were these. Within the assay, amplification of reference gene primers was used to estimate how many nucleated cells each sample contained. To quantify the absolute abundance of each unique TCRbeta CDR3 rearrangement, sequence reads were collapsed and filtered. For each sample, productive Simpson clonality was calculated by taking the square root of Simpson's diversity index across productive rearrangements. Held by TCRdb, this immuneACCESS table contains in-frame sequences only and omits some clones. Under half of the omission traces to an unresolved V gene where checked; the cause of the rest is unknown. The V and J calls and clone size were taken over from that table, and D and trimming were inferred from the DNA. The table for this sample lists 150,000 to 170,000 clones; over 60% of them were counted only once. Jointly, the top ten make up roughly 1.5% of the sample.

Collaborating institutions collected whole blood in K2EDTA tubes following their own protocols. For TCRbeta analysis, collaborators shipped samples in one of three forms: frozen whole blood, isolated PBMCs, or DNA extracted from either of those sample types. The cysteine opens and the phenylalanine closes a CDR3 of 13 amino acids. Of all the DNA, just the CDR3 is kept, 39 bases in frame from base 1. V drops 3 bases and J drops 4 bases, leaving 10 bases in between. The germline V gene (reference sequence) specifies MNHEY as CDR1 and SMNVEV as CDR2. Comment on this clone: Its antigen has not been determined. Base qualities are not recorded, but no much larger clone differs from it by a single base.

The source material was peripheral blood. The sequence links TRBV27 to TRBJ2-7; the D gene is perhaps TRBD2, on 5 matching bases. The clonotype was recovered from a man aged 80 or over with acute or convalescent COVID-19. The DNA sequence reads TGTGCCAGCAGTTTGAGGGTTCCATACGAGCAGTACTTC. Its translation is CASSLRVPYEQYF.